These T cell receptor beta chains were read from a single sample in a study of T cell changes during pregnancy in multiple sclerosis. TCRdb's table, derived via immunoSEQ multiplex PCR, lists solely in-frame clones and lacks some. The sample has tens of thousands of clones, around 93% seen once; the top ten hold approximately 0.35%. The sample in question was CD4+ T cells from peripheral blood mononuclear cells, obtained before pregnancy. The receptors were sampled from a female donor with multiple sclerosis, enrolled in a pregnancy study. Both conserved end residues are part of each CDR3. Fields, in order: D gene, J gene, clone size, V gene, CDR3 DNA, CDR3 protein. The D gene is left open where the match is weak. Clone size is given for some rows only: seen once, a few or many times, or a class if the clone is expanded.

-	TRBJ2-5	-	TRBV11-2	TGTGCCAGCAGCTTAAGACAAACCCAAGAGACCCAGTACTTC	CASSLRQTQETQYF
TRBD2	TRBJ2-2	-	TRBV5-6	TGTGCCAGCAGCTTGGGGACTAGCGGGAGGTTGGCGGCCGGGGAGCTGTTTTTT	CASSLGTSGRLAAGELFF
TRBD2	TRBJ2-5	-	TRBV7-2	TGTGCCAGCAGCTTAACGGCTAGCGGGACAGAGACCCAGTACTTC	CASSLTASGTETQYF
-	TRBJ1-5	few	TRBV6-1	TGTGCCACAGGGGATCAGCCCCAGCATTTT	CATGDQPQHF
-	TRBJ2-7	-	TRBV6-1	TGTGCCAGCAGTGAAGCGGGGCAATACGAGCAGTACTTC	CASSEAGQYEQYF
TRBD1	TRBJ1-2	-	TRBV19	TGTGCCAGTAGTCCACAGGGACAGTCCAACTATGGCTACACCTTC	CASSPQGQSNYGYTF
-	TRBJ2-7	-	TRBV10-3	TGTGCCATCAGTGATCCGGGGGAGAGCTCCTACGAGCAGTACTTC	CAISDPGESSYEQYF
-	TRBJ2-1	-	TRBV9	TGTGCCAGCAGCGTAGACGACACTCACTCCTACAATGAGCAGTTCTTC	CASSVDDTHSYNEQFF
TRBD1	TRBJ1-5	-	TRBV6-1	TGTGCCAGCAGCTGGACAGGGGGAACGGATCAGCCCCAGCATTTT	CASSWTGGTDQPQHF
TRBD2	TRBJ2-2	-	TRBV6-1	TGTGCCAGCAGTGCCGGACTAGCGGGAACGAACACCGGGGAGCTGTTTTTT	CASSAGLAGTNTGELFF
TRBD2	TRBJ2-1	-	TRBV5-6	TGTGCCAGCAGCCTAACGTTCCTAGCGGGAGTTAATGAGCAGTTCTTC	CASSLTFLAGVNEQFF
-	TRBJ1-5	-	TRBV29-1	TGCAGCGTTTATGACCAGGGGACCAATCAGCCCCAGCATTTT	CSVYDQGTNQPQHF
-	TRBJ1-5	-	TRBV28	TGTGCCAGCAGGTCTGGCAGCAATCAGCCCCAGCATTTT	CASRSGSNQPQHF
TRBD2	TRBJ2-3	-	TRBV11-3	TGTGCCAGCAGCGTCCGACTAGCGGGAGCCCCAGATACGCAGTATTTT	CASSVRLAGAPDTQYF
TRBD2	TRBJ2-3	-	TRBV7-9	TGTGCCAGCAGCTCCCCTATGGGGGGACTAGTCACAGATACGCAGTATTTT	CASSSPMGGLVTDTQYF
TRBD1	TRBJ1-2	-	TRBV5-1	TGCGCCAGCAGACCCGACAGGGGGCGGAATCCCCACTATGGCTACACCTTC	CASRPDRGRNPHYGYTF
-	TRBJ2-5	-	TRBV28	TGTGCCAGCAGTACATCAGAGACCCAGTACTTC	CASSTSETQYF
TRBD2	TRBJ2-7	-	TRBV18	TGTGCCAGCTCACCACAGGTTCAAGCGGGAGGGCCCCAGTACTTC	CASSPQVQAGGPQYF
TRBD1	TRBJ1-2	-	TRBV4-2	TGTGCCAGCAGCCAACGAACCGGGACAGGGGGGCTTTCCAACTATGGCTACACCTTC	CASSQRTGTGGLSNYGYTF
TRBD2	TRBJ2-1	-	TRBV11-2	TGTGCCAGCAGCCCGACTAGCGGGACGGGCAATGAGCAGTTCTTC	CASSPTSGTGNEQFF
-	TRBJ1-2	-	TRBV30	TGTGCCTGGAGCCTGAATACAGGGACCGGGGGCTACACCTTC	CAWSLNTGTGGYTF
TRBD2	TRBJ2-7	-	TRBV7-9	TGTGCCAGTGGGGAGGCTAGCGGGAGGAACTACTACGAGCAGTACTTC	CASGEASGRNYYEQYF
TRBD2	TRBJ2-3	once	TRBV7-9	TGTGCCAGCAGCTTAGGATCCCTAGCGGGAGCCACAGATACGCAGTATTTT	CASSLGSLAGATDTQYF
-	TRBJ2-1	-	TRBV25-1	TGTGCCAGCAGTACAGAACATGAGCAGTTCTTC	CASSTEHEQFF
-	TRBJ1-5	-	TRBV28	TGTGCCAGCAGTTTCATCCTCGGCGGGGGACATCAGCCCCAGCATTTT	CASSFILGGGHQPQHF
-	TRBJ2-2	-	TRBV30	TGTGCCTGGAGTGTACTACTTAACACCGGGGAGCTGTTTTTT	CAWSVLLNTGELFF
TRBD1	TRBJ1-2	-	TRBV28	TGTGCCAGCAGTTTGGACAGGGTCGGCTATGGCTACACCTTC	CASSLDRVGYGYTF